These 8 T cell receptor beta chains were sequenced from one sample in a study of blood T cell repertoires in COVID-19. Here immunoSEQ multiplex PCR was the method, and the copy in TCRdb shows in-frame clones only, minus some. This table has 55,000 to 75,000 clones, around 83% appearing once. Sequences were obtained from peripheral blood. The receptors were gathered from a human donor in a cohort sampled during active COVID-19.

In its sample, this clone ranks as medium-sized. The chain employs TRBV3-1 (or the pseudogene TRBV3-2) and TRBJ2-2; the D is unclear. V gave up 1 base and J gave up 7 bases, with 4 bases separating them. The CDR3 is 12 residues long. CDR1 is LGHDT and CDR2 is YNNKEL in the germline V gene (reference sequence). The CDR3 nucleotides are TGTGCCAGCAGCCAAGTCAACGGGGAGCTGTTTTTT. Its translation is CASSQVNGELFF.

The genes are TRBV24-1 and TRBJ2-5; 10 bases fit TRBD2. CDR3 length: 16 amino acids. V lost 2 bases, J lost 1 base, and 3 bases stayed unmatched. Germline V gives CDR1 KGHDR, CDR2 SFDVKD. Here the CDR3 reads CATSDYSGGPQETQYF. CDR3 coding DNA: TGTGCCACCAGTGATTATAGCGGGGGGCCCCAAGAGACCCAGTACTTC.

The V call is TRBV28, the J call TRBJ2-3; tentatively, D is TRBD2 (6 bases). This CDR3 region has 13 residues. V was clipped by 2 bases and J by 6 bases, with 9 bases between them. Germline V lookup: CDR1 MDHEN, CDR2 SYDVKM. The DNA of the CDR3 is TGTGCCAGCAGTTTAGGGGGGAGGGATACGCAGTATTTT. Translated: CASSLGGRDTQYF.

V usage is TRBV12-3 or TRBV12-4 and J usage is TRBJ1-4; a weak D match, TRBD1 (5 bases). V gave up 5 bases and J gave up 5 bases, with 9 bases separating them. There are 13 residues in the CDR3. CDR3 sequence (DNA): TGTGCCAGCAGTGCGAGGACAAATGAAAAACTGTTTTTT. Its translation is CASSARTNEKLFF.

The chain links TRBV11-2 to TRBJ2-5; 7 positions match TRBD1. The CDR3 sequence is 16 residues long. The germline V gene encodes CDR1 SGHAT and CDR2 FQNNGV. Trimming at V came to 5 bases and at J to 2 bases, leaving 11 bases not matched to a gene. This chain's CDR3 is CASSLGQAKFQETQYF. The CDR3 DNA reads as TGTGCCAGCAGCCTCGGACAGGCTAAATTTCAAGAGACCCAGTACTTC.

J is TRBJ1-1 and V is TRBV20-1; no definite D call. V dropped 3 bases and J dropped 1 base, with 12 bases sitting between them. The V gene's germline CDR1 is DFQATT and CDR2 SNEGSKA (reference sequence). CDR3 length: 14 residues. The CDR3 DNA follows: TGCAGTGCTAGTCCCGCACTGAGGAACACTGAAGCTTTCTTT. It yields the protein CSASPALRNTEAFF.

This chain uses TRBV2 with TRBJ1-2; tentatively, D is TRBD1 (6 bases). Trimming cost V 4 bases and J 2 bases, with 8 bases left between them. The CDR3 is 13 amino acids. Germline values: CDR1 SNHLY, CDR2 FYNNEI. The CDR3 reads CASSVQGNYGYTF. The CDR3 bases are TGTGCCAGCAGTGTCCAGGGGAACTATGGCTACACCTTC.

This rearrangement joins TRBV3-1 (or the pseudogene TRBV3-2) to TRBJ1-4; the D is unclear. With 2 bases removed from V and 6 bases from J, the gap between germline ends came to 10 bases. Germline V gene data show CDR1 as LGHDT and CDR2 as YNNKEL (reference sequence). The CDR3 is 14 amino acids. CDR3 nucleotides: TGTGCCAGCAGCCAATCGGTCCGAGATGAAAAACTGTTTTTT. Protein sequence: CASSQSVRDEKLFF.